This note documents a single T cell receptor (beta chain) sequence. What it binds is unknown. The junction does not match germline at one end; this may be a read error. A sample-barcoded 5' primer and a J-beta primer mix were used in a second PCR of about 6 to 12 cycles. TCRdb passed the 5' RACE reads through MiXCR, listing each CDR3 protein once. The sample lists about 930,000 distinct CDR3 sequences, 25% to 30% occurring once. This sample stems from a study of blood T cells in healthy people across ages. The study's findings and limits: In long-lived donors, naive CD4+ cell counts and diversity exceeded those of aged donors. From one million sequenced T cells, diversity estimates were lower bounds. Per-million-T-cell TCR beta diversity fell roughly linearly with age.

The sample was also reused in another study, on T cells of mothers and their children. That paper states: The donor cohort consisted of three healthy Caucasian mothers and their six children.

Sequenced material: blood. This TCR was recovered from a woman between 40 and 50 years old in good health.

The CDR3 sequence: CACSQEQPYGYTF. The CDR3 DNA sequence: TGTGCCTGCAGCCAAGAACAGCCCTATGGCTACACCTTC. This chain links TRBV3-1 with TRBJ1-2, with no clear D. The CDR3 runs to 13 residues. Germline assignment: CDR1 LGHDT and CDR2 YNNKEL (reference sequence).